The source of this TCR beta chain is a study of control samples from healthy donors and cancer patients. The CDR3 length is 14 residues. Trimming pared 4 bases from V and 5 bases from J, leaving 14 bases between. Germline V gene sequence: CDR1 MNHEY, CDR2 SVGEGT. TCRdb keeps only in-frame clones here, not all; method: immunoSEQ multiplex PCR. The sample holds about 80,000 clones, 85% to 90% seen once. The sample comprised blood. The chain recombines TRBV6-2 or TRBV6-3 with TRBJ1-1; D possibly corresponds to TRBD1 (5 bases). The receptor's source is a woman aged 60-75 years in good health. The CDR3 protein is CASSSVAGRTEAFF. In DNA, the CDR3 is TGTGCCAGCAGTTCCGTAGCGGGGCGGACTGAAGCTTTCTTT.